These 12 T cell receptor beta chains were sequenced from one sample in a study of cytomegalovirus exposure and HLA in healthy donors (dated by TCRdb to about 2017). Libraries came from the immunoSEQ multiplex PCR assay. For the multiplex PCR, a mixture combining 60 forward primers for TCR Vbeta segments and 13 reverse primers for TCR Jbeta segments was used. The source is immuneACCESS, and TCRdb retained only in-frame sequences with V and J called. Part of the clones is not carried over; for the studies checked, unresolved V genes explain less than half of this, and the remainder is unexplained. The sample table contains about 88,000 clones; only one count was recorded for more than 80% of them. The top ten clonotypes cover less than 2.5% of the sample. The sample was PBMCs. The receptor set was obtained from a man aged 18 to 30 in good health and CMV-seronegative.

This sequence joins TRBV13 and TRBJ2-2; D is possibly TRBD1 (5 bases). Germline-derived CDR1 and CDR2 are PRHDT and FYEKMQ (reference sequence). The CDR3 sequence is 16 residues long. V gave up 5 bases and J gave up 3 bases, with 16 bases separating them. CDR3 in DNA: TGTGCCAGCAGCCGGATGGGGCAGGGTTACACCGGGGAGCTGTTTTTT. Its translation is CASSRMGQGYTGELFF.

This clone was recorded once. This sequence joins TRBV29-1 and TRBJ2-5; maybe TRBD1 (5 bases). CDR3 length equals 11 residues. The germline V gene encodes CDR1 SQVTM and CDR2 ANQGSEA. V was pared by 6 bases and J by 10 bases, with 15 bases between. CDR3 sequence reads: CSVGDSRHQYF. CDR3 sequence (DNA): TGCAGCGTCGGTGACAGTCGGCACCAGTACTTC.

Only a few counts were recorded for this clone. For the CDR3, the DNA is TGTGCCAGCAGCTTAGTTATCAGGGCCGGGGCTTTCTTT. Translated, it gives CASSLVIRAGAFF. The gene calls are TRBV7-9 and TRBJ1-1; perhaps TRBD1 as D (5 bases). Germline V gives CDR1 SEHNR, CDR2 FQNEAQ (reference sequence). The CDR3 consists of 13 residues. With 1 base removed from V and 11 bases from J, the gap between germline ends came to 14 bases.

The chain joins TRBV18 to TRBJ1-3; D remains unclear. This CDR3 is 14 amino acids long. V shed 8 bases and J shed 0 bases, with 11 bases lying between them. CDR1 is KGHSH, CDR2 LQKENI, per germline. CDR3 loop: CASKAGYSGNTIYF. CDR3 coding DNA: TGTGCCAGCAAGGCAGGCTACTCTGGAAACACCATATATTTT.

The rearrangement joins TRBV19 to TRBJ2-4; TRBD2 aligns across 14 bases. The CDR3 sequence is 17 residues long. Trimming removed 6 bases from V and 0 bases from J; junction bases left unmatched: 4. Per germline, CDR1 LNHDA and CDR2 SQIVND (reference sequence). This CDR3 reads CASSQGTSGGAKNIQYF. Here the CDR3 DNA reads TGTGCCAGTAGCCAAGGGACTAGCGGGGGAGCCAAAAACATTCAGTACTTC.

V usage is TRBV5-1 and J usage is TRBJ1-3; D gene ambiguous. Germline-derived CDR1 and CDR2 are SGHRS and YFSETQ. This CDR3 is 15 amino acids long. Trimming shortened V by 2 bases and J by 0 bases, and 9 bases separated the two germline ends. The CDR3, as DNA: TGCGCCAGCAGCTTCTCGGGGTCCTCTGGAAACACCATATATTTT. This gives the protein CASSFSGSSGNTIYF. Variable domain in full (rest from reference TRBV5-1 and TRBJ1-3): KAGVTQTPRYLIKTRGQQVTLSCSPISGHRSVSWYQQTPGQGLQFLFEYFSETQRNKGNFPGRFSGRQFSNSRSEMNVSTLELGDSALYLCASSFSGSSGNTIYFGEGSWLTVV.

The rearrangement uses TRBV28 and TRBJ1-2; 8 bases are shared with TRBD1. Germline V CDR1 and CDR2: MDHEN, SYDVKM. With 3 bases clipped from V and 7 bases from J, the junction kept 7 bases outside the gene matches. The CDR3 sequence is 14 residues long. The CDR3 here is CASSFAGGRFGYTF. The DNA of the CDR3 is TGTGCCAGCAGTTTCGCAGGGGGCAGGTTTGGCTACACCTTC.

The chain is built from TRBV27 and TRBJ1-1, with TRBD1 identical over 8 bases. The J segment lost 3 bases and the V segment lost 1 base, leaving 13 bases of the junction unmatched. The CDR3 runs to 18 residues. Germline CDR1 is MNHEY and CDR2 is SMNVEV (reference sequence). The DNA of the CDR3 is TGTGCCAGCAGTTTATTTTATCGGACAGGGTTTAGGTACACTGAAGCTTTCTTT. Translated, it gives CASSLFYRTGFRYTEAFF.

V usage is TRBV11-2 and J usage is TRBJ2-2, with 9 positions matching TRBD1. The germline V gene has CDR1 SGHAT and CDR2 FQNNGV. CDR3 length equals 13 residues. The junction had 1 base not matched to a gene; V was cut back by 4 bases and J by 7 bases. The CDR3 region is CASSSTGGGELFF. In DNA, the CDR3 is TGTGCCAGCAGCTCGACAGGGGGCGGGGAGCTGTTTTTT.

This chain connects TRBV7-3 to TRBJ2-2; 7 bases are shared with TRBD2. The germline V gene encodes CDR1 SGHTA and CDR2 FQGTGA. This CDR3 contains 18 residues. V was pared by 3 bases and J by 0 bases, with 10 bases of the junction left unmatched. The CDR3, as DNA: TGTGCCAGCAGCTTTCTCCCCCTAGCGGCCGCGAACACCGGGGAGCTGTTTTTT. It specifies CASSFLPLAAANTGELFF.

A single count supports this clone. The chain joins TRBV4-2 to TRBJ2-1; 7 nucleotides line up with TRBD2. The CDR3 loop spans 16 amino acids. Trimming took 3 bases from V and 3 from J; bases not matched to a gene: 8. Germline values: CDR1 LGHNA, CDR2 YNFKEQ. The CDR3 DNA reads TGTGCCAGCAGCCAGGTTCTCAGCGGGGTCTACAATGAGCAGTTCTTC. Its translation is CASSQVLSGVYNEQFF.

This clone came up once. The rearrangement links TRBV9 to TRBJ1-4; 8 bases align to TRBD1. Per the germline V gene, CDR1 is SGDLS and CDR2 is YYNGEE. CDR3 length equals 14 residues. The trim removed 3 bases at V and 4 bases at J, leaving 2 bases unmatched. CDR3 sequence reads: CASSATGDNEKLFF. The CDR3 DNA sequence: TGTGCCAGCAGCGCGACAGGGGATAATGAAAAACTGTTTTTT.